Presented here are 19 T cell receptor beta chains from one specimen sequenced in a study of technical replicates of blood from a few donors (dated by TCRdb to about 2017). Receptor amplification or capture employed the immunoSEQ multiplex PCR assay. Here the immuneACCESS table is served through TCRdb, limited to in-frame sequences with V and J called. Missing clones are a known gap in these copies; in checked studies unresolved V genes cover under half, and the rest lacks a known reason. Counted in this sample were 51,000 or so clones; approximately 90% of them appeared once. Together, the top ten hold 3.5% to 4.5% of the sample. Sequenced material: PBMCs. These receptors all come from a human donor in good health. Some clones in this sample may be carry-over from other donors' samples.

The chain combines TRBV19 with TRBJ1-1; D is possibly TRBD1 (5 bases). V was trimmed by 3 bases and J by 4 bases, leaving 12 bases between them. Germline loops: CDR1 LNHDA, CDR2 SQIVND (reference sequence). CDR3 size: 14 residues. CDR3 nucleotides: TGTGCCAGTAGTATCGACGACGGGGGCACTGAAGCTTTCTTT. Translation: CASSIDDGGTEAFF.

A single count supports this clone. This chain joins TRBV6-5 and TRBJ1-5; D perhaps matches TRBD1 (5 bases). Trimming pared 3 bases from V and 1 base from J, leaving 10 bases between. Germline V lookup: CDR1 MNHEY, CDR2 SVGAGI. The CDR3 is made up of 15 amino acids. The CDR3 coding sequence is TGTGCCAGCAGTTATTCCAGGGCCAGCAATCAGCCCCAGCATTTT. Protein product: CASSYSRASNQPQHF.

The chain recombines TRBV4-3 with TRBJ1-2; D is undetermined. Trimming pared 1 base from V and 2 bases from J, leaving 8 bases between. Germline V lookup: CDR1 LGHNA, CDR2 YSLEER. The CDR3 covers 14 residues. CDR3 residues: CASSQAAGNYGYTF. CDR3 in DNA: TGCGCCAGCAGCCAAGCGGCCGGGAACTATGGCTACACCTTC.

The J gene is TRBJ2-2, the V gene TRBV30; D is unresolved. This CDR3 has 13 amino acids. The V and J ends lost 2 bases and 4 bases respectively, with 8 bases between them. Germline V gives CDR1 GTSNPN, CDR2 SVGIG (reference sequence). CDR3 in amino acids: CAWSNLGTGELFF. The CDR3 DNA reads TGTGCCTGGAGTAATCTAGGCACCGGGGAGCTGTTTTTT.

The J gene is TRBJ1-2, the V gene TRBV9; 7 positions match TRBD1. The V gene end was trimmed by 0 bases and the J gene end by 5 bases; junction bases not matched to a gene: 7. The CDR3 is made up of 15 amino acids. Germline CDR1 SGDLS, CDR2 YYNGEE. The CDR3 spells CASSVDGTAIYGYTF. The CDR3 DNA is TGTGCCAGCAGCGTAGACGGGACAGCCATTTATGGCTACACCTTC. The whole variable domain, remainder taken from reference TRBV9 and TRBJ1-2, is DSGVTQTPKHLITATGQRVTLRCSPRSGDLSVYWYQQSLDQGLQFLIQYYNGEERAKGNILERFSAQQFPDLHSELNLSSLELGDSALYFCASSVDGTAIYGYTFGSGTRLTVV.

This CDR3 reads CASSSRTSGRAYQETQYF. The CDR3 bases are TGTGCCAGCAGCTCTCGGACTAGCGGGAGGGCGTACCAAGAGACCCAGTACTTC. The rearrangement links TRBV11-2 to TRBJ2-5, with 15 bases that match TRBD2. Germline lookup yields CDR1 SGHAT and CDR2 FQNNGV. This CDR3 contains 18 residues. V gave up 4 bases and J gave up 0 bases; unmatched junction bases: 6.

The V call is TRBV19, the J call TRBJ1-2; D not resolved. Germline V gives CDR1 LNHDA, CDR2 SQIVND (reference sequence). The CDR3 is made up of 14 amino acids. V lost 3 bases and J 4 bases, leaving 12 bases between the germline ends. CDR3 nucleotides: TGTGCCAGTAGTATTCAGTATGGGAGCTATGGCTACACCTTC. This encodes CASSIQYGSYGYTF.

The CDR3 DNA reads TGTGCCAGCAGCCAAGATTCTTACGAGCAGTACTTC. As protein: CASSQDSYEQYF. The chain recombines TRBV4-2 with TRBJ2-7; D ambiguous. Germline V gene sequence: CDR1 LGHNA, CDR2 YNFKEQ. Between the trimmed V and J ends, which lost 0 bases and 4 bases, there was a span of 4 bases. The CDR3 covers 12 residues.

The rearrangement links TRBV5-1 to TRBJ2-5; the match to TRBD2 covers 11 bases. Germline V gives CDR1 SGHRS, CDR2 YFSETQ. V was pared by 2 bases and J by 2 bases, with 5 bases of the junction left unmatched. The CDR3 has 16 residues. The CDR3 reads CASSLGLAGGQETQYF. CDR3 nucleotides: TGCGCCAGCAGCTTAGGATTAGCGGGGGGGCAAGAGACCCAGTACTTC.

This clone was detected only a few times. The chain joins TRBV29-1 to TRBJ1-1; maybe TRBD1 (5 bases). The CDR3 loop spans 13 amino acids. The germline gives CDR1 SQVTM, CDR2 ANQGSEA. V lost 4 bases and J lost 2, with 11 bases in between. This chain's CDR3 is CSVGQGLNTEAFF. In DNA, the CDR3 is TGCAGCGTTGGGCAGGGACTTAACACTGAAGCTTTCTTT.

Comments on this clone: The germline gene is not matched at one end of the junction; a read error may be the cause. CDR3: CSVGLAGGKAQNIQYF. The DNA of the CDR3 is TGCAGCGTGGGACTAGCGGGGGGAAAAGCCCAAAACATTCAGTACTTC. The V and J genes are TRBV29-1 and TRBJ2-4; 15 bases are shared with TRBD2. The length of the CDR3 is 16 residues. Germline CDR1 reads SQVTM; CDR2 reads ANQGSEA.

In DNA, the CDR3 is TGTGCCAGCAGCCAATCTTTGGCTCCATCCTACGAGCAGTACTTC. This encodes CASSQSLAPSYEQYF. This chain joins TRBV4-2 and TRBJ2-7; no reliable D call. Trimming stripped 2 bases from V and 1 base from J, with 12 bases between. CDR3 length equals 15 residues. Germline assignment: CDR1 LGHNA and CDR2 YNFKEQ.

The chain couples TRBV7-2 to TRBJ1-1; TRBD1 matches at 7 bases. The germline V gene has CDR1 SGHTA and CDR2 FQGNSA. Trimming cost V 5 bases and J 1 base; bases outside gene matches: 7. CDR3 length: 15 amino acids. CDR3 amino acids: CASSHGDRANTEAFF. In DNA form, the CDR3 reads TGTGCCAGCAGCCACGGGGACAGAGCGAACACTGAAGCTTTCTTT. The entire variable domain, with the rest obtained from reference TRBV7-2 and TRBJ1-1, is as follows: GAGVSQSPSNKVTEKGKDVELRCDPISGHTALYWYRQSLGQGLEFLIYFQGNSAPDKSGLPSDRFSAERTGGSVSTLTIQRTQQEDSAVYLCASSHGDRANTEAFFGQGTRLTVV.

This sequence joins TRBV4-1 and TRBJ2-7, with 9 positions matching TRBD2. V shed 3 bases, J shed 6 bases, and the junction held 6 bases outside the gene matches. The germline V gene has CDR1 MGHRA and CDR2 YSYEKL. CDR3 length: 14 residues. CDR3 loop: CASSHQRGAPEQYF. In nucleotides, the CDR3 is TGCGCCAGCAGCCATCAGCGGGGGGCCCCCGAGCAGTACTTC.

This clone was seen once. This sequence joins TRBV4-3 and TRBJ1-2, with TRBD1 as a possible D gene (6 bases). The germline V gene has CDR1 LGHNA and CDR2 YSLEER. Trimming stripped 0 bases from V and 2 bases from J, with 10 bases between. The CDR3 loop spans 15 amino acids. This chain's CDR3 is CASSQDRGGNYGYTF. DNA for the CDR3: TGCGCCAGCAGCCAAGACAGGGGAGGGAACTATGGCTACACCTTC.

The V and J genes are TRBV7-9 and TRBJ2-7; 7 bases line up with TRBD1. V was clipped by 5 bases and J by 0 bases; unmatched bases: 7. Per germline, CDR1 SEHNR and CDR2 FQNEAQ (reference sequence). The CDR3 spans 15 residues. This CDR3 reads CASSHRDSSSYEQYF. The DNA of the CDR3 is TGTGCCAGCAGCCATAGGGACAGTAGCTCCTACGAGCAGTACTTC.

The chain employs TRBV7-2 and TRBJ1-2, with no clear D. Germline V gene sequence: CDR1 SGHTA, CDR2 FQGNSA. V was pared by 5 bases and J by 8 bases, with 12 bases between. CDR3 size: 12 residues. CDR3 sequence (DNA): TGTGCCAGCAGCGTTCTCTCCCGGGGCTACACCTTC. Protein: CASSVLSRGYTF.

A single count supports this clone. The chain links TRBV6-5 to TRBJ2-2; 8 bases fit TRBD1. This CDR3 spans 16 amino acids. The germline gives CDR1 MNHEY, CDR2 SVGAGI. Unmatched junction bases numbered 7, after V lost 2 bases and J lost 5 bases. CDR3: CASSYTWTGTTGELFF. The CDR3 DNA reads TGTGCCAGCAGTTACACCTGGACAGGGACGACCGGGGAGCTGTTTTTT.

The chain uses TRBV6-1 and TRBJ2-7; 14 positions match TRBD2. V trimming: 5 bases; J trimming: 4 bases; junction bases outside the gene matches: 7. The CDR3 is 16 amino acids. Per germline, CDR1 MNHNS and CDR2 SASEGT. CDR3 nucleotide sequence: TGTGCCAGCAGTCAAGGGACTAGCGGGAGTAGGTACGAGCAGTACTTC. It codes for CASSQGTSGSRYEQYF.